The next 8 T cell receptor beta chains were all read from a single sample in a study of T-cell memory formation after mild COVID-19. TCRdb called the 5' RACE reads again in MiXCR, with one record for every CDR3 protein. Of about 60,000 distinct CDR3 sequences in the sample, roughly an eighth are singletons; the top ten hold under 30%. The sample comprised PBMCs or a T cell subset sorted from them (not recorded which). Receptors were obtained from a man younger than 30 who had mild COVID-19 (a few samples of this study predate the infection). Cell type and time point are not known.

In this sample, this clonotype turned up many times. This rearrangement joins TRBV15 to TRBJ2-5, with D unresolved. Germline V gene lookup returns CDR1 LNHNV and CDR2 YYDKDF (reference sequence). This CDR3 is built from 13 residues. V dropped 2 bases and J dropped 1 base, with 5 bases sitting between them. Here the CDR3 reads CATSRTTQETQYF. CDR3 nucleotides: TGTGCCACCAGCAGAACCACCCAAGAGACCCAGTACTTC.

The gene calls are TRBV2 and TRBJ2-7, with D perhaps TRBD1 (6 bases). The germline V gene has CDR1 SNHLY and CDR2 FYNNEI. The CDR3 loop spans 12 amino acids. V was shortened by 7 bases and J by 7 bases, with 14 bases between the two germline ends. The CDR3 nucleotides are TGTGCCAGCACCGGACAGCCATATGAGCAGTACTTC. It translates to CASTGQPYEQYF. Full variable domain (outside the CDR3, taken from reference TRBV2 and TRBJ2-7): EPEVTQTPSHQVTQMGQEVILRCVPISNHLYFYWYRQILGQKVEFLVSFYNNEISEKSEIFDDQFSVERPDGSNFTLKIRSTKLEDSAMYFCASTGQPYEQYFGPGTRLTVT.

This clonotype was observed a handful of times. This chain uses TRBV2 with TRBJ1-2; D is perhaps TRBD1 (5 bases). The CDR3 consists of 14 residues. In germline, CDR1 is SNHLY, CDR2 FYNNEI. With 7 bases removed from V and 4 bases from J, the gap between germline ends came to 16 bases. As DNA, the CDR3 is TGTGCCAGCATCCCGCCCGACGGGGGCTATGGCTACACCTTC. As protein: CASIPPDGGYGYTF.

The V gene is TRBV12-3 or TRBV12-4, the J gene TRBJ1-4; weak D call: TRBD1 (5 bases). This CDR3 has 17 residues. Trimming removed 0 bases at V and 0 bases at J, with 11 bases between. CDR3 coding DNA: TGTGCCAGCAGTTTAGCCTTGTCAGGGACAACTAATGAAAAACTGTTTTTT. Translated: CASSLALSGTTNEKLFF.

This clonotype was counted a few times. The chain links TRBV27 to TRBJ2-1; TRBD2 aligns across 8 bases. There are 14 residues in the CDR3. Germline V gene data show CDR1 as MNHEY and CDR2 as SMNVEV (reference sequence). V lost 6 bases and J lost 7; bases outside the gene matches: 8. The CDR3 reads CASSLERGWNEQFF. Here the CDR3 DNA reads TGTGCCAGCAGCCTGGAGCGGGGGTGGAATGAGCAGTTCTTC.

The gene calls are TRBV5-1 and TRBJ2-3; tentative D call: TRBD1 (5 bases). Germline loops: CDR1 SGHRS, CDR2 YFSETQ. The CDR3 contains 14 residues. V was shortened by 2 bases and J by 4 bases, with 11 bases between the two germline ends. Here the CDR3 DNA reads TGCGCCAGCAGCTTCCAGGGAACGGCAGATACGCAGTATTTT. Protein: CASSFQGTADTQYF.

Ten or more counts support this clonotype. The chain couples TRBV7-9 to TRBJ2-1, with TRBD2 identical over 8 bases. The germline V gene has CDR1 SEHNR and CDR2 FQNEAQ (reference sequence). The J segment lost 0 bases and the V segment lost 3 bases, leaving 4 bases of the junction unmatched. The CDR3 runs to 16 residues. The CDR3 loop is CASSLERGSSYNEQFF. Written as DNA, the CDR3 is TGTGCCAGCAGCTTGGAGCGGGGGAGCTCCTACAATGAGCAGTTCTTC.

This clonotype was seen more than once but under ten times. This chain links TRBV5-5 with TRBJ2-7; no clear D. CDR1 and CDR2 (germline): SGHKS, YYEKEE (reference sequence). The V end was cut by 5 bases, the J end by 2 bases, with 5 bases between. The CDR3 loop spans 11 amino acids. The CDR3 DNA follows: TGTGCCAGCAGACCAGCCTACGAGCAGTACGTC. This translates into CASRPAYEQYV.